These 25 T cell receptor beta chains came from one sample sequenced in a study of tumor and adjacent non-tumor tissue in lung cancer (dated by TCRdb to between 2017 and 2018). Bulk unsorted tissue served as the source for RNA extraction, and RNA quality was assessed using a NanoDrop ND-1000 and an Agilent 2100. Distant non-tumor tissue taken more than 3 cm from the tumor edge was used as the normal lung sample. Library construction relied on multiplex PCR. The reads were generated on an Illumina HiSeq 2500. TCRbeta libraries were constructed through three rounds of nested PCR with primers (Table S4) according to protocols adapted from ARM-PCR. The public reads were reanalyzed by TCRdb: fastp trimming at Q25, MiXCR alignment, in-frame beta chains only. Under each unique CDR3 protein, matching rows form one entry showing the most common genes and DNA. In this sample the table shows approximately 100,000 distinct CDR3 sequences, around 57% of which occur a single time. The ten largest clones take up 15% to 20% of the sample.

The sequencing sample was made of distant non-tumor lung tissue. These receptors came from a man aged 55-75 years with non-small cell lung cancer.

Worth noting for this clonotype: This could be a read error, since a much larger clone is one nucleotide away. The chain links TRBV6-1 to TRBJ2-7; D not resolved. CDR3 length: 13 amino acids. CDR1 is MNHNS and CDR2 is SASEGT in the germline V gene. The CDR3 region is CASSISMTYGQYF. CDR3 coding DNA: TGTGCCAGCAGTATCTCCATGACCTACGGGCAGTACTTC.

As regards this clonotype: The junction departs from the called germline gene at one end, perhaps through a read error. This chain connects TRBV11-2 to TRBJ2-5; D is uncertain. The CDR3 runs to 14 residues. Looked up from germline, CDR1 is SGHAT and CDR2 is FQNNGV. Here the CDR3 reads CVSSADGPQETQYF. In nucleotides, the CDR3 is TGTGTCAGCAGCGCCGACGGACCCCAAGAGACCCAGTATTTC.

On this clonotype itself: Since a much larger clone is just one base distant, this may be a read error. The rearrangement joins TRBV20-1 to TRBJ2-3; unclear D gene. Between the trimmed V and J ends, which lost 0 bases and 0 bases, there was a span of 7 bases. The germline V gene encodes CDR1 DFQATT and CDR2 SNEGSKA (reference sequence). The CDR3 is 14 amino acids. The CDR3, as DNA: TGCAGTGCTAGAGATGTACATAGCACAGATACGCAGTATTTT. This sequence encodes CSARDVHSTDTQYF.

A note on this clonotype: A junction end diverges from the germline sequence, so it may reflect a read error. The chain joins TRBV5-4 to TRBJ2-7; 11 bases are a match to TRBD2. CDR1 SGHNT and CDR2 YYREEE come from the germline V gene (reference sequence). This CDR3 comprises 14 residues. The CDR3 DNA is TGTGCAAGCAGCCACACTAGCGGGGGCTACGATCAGTACTTC. It yields the protein CASSHTSGGYDQYF.

This clonotype was recorded once. One end of the junction is discordant with germline, which a read error may explain. The chain couples TRBV7-8 to TRBJ1-1; possible D gene TRBD1, 6 bases. Germline V gene data show CDR1 as SGHVS and CDR2 as FQNEAQ. The CDR3 extends over 16 amino acids. Written as DNA, the CDR3 is TGTGCCAGCAGCACACGAAAGGGGGTTCGGAACACTGATGCTTTCTTT. This gives the protein CASSTRKGVRNTDAFF.

Remarks on this clonotype: Without the conserved terminal phenylalanine or tryptophan, this CDR3 likely stems from a read error. The rearrangement joins TRBV11-2 to TRBJ2-7; the D call may be TRBD1 or TRBD2 (7 bases each). Germline assignment: CDR1 SGHAT and CDR2 FQNNGV. V was trimmed by 6 bases and J by 5 bases, leaving 23 bases between them. There are 16 residues in the CDR3. The chain's CDR3 is CASSSPGTAGWDEQYS. CDR3 DNA sequence: TGTGCCAGCAGTTCCCCGGGGACAGCGGGATGGGACGAGCAGTACTCC.

Note on this clonotype: One junction end disagrees with the germline gene, perhaps due to a read error. The chain couples TRBV2 to TRBJ2-7; TRBD2 might be the D (6 bases). There are 14 residues in the CDR3. Germline CDR1 reads SNHLY; CDR2 reads FYNNEI. The CDR3 region is CASSIGRSSYEEYF. The CDR3 DNA reads TGTGCCAGCAGTATAGGGAGGAGCTCCTACGAGGAGTACTTC.

Notes on this clonotype: One junction end disagrees with the germline gene, perhaps due to a read error. This rearrangement joins TRBV6-6 to TRBJ1-2; TRBD1 might be the D (6 bases). CDR3 size: 14 residues. Germline V gene data show CDR1 as MNHNY and CDR2 as SVGAGI (reference sequence). In DNA form, the CDR3 reads TGTACCAGCAGTTCTGACAGGCTAAGCTATGGCTACACCTTC. This gives the protein CTSSSDRLSYGYTF.

Comments on this clonotype: A junction boundary mismatches the germline segment, possibly from a read error. This chain joins TRBV28 and TRBJ1-2; possibly TRBD1 for D (6 bases). The CDR3 totals 14 residues. Germline CDR1 MDHEN, CDR2 SYDVKM. As DNA, the CDR3 is TGTGCCAGCAGTTTGAACAGGGCGAACTATGGCTACATCTTC. This gives the protein CASSLNRANYGYIF.

This clonotype has only one observation. The junction departs from germline at one end; a sequencing error may be responsible. This rearrangement joins TRBV29-1 to TRBJ2-3, with D tentatively TRBD1 (5 bases). Germline V gene sequence: CDR1 SQVTM, CDR2 ANQGSEA. CDR3 size: 13 residues. DNA for the CDR3: TGCAGCTTTGAACAGGCCCCGATTTATACACAGTATTTT. Translated: CSFEQAPIYTQYF.

The rearrangement uses TRBV6-6 and TRBJ1-6; D remains unclear. This CDR3 comprises 12 residues. Germline values: CDR1 MNHNY, CDR2 SVGAGI (reference sequence). V lost 7 bases and J 11 bases, leaving 12 bases between the germline ends. This CDR3 is CASTWPGPPLHF. The CDR3 DNA follows: TGTGCCAGCACATGGCCGGGCCCACCCCTCCACTTT.

This chain joins TRBV6-2 or TRBV6-3 and TRBJ1-2; 8 bases match TRBD1. The CDR3 sequence is 13 residues long. From germline, CDR1 is MNHEY and CDR2 SVGEGT. The CDR3 reads CAISIGTGYGYTF. The CDR3 region has the DNA TGTGCAATCAGTATCGGGACAGGCTATGGCTACACCTTC.

About this clonotype itself: One end of the junction does not line up with germline, which may come from a read error. The CDR3 loop reads CAISPSANATDTQYF. The DNA for the CDR3 is TGTGCCATCAGCCCCTCGGCGAATGCCACAGATACGCAGTATTTT. The chain uses TRBV4-2 and TRBJ2-3; D is unresolved. CDR1 and CDR2 (germline): LGHNA, YNFKEQ. The length of the CDR3 is 15 residues.

Remarks on this clonotype: Since the CDR3 does not end with the conserved phenylalanine or tryptophan, this likely comes from a read error. The V call is TRBV30, the J call TRBJ2-7, with 10 bases lining up with TRBD2. Unmatched junction bases numbered 8, after V lost 3 bases and J lost 3 bases. The CDR3 contains 15 residues. The germline V gene encodes CDR1 GTSNPN and CDR2 SVGIG (reference sequence). The CDR3 DNA reads TGTGCCTGGAGCGAAGGACTAGCGGTAGACTACGAGCAGTACATC. The encoded protein is CAWSEGLAVDYEQYI.

This clonotype was detected a few times. A junction boundary mismatches the germline segment, possibly from a read error. The chain employs TRBV5-1 and TRBJ1-5, with 8 nucleotides matching TRBD1. This CDR3 is built from 15 residues. Germline V gene sequence: CDR1 SGHRS, CDR2 YFSETQ. The DNA of the CDR3 is TGCGCCAGCAGCTTGGCAGGGGGCAGCAATCAGTCCCAGCATTTT. Amino acids: CASSLAGGSNQSQHF. The full variable domain, with the rest looked up from reference TRBV5-1 and TRBJ1-5, is KAGVTQTPRYLIKTRGQQVTLSCSPISGHRSVSWYQQTPGQGLQFLFEYFSETQRNKGNFPGRFSGRQFSNSRSEMNVSTLELGDSALYLCASSLAGGSNQSQHFGDGTRLSIL.

This sequence joins TRBV2 and TRBJ2-2; D perhaps matches TRBD1 (6 bases). This CDR3 has 15 amino acids. CDR1 and CDR2 (germline): SNHLY, FYNNEI. Between the trimmed V and J ends, which lost 1 base and 4 bases, there was a span of 10 bases. The CDR3 here is CASSEGTGSTGELFF. The CDR3 DNA is TGTGCCAGCAGTGAAGGCACAGGGAGCACCGGGGAGCTGTTTTTT.

As to this clonotype: Since no conserved phenylalanine or tryptophan closes the CDR3, a read error is the likely cause. The chain has TRBV6-1 and TRBJ1-1, with a tentative D call TRBD1 (5 bases). The V gene lost 7 bases and the J gene lost 0 bases, with 9 bases spanning the gap. Per germline, CDR1 MNHNS and CDR2 SASEGT. CDR3 length: 13 amino acids. The DNA of the CDR3 is TGTGCCAGCATGGGGCAGATGAACACTGAAGCTTTCGTT. Its protein is CASMGQMNTEAFV.

In the case of this clonotype: A read error is possible here, since a much larger clone lies one base away. This rearrangement joins TRBV20-1 to TRBJ2-1, with a tentative D call TRBD2 (6 bases). The V gene's germline CDR1 is DFQATT and CDR2 SNEGSKA (reference sequence). The length of the CDR3 is 17 residues. The CDR3 bases are TGCAGTGCGAGAGGAGTAGTGGGAGGTTTGATCTACAATGAGCAGTTCTTC. Protein sequence: CSARGVVGGLIYNEQFF.

This clonotype has only one observation. A read error may produce the germline difference seen at one junction end. This sequence joins TRBV11-1 and TRBJ2-1; 15 bases are a match to TRBD2. CDR1 and CDR2 (germline): SGHAT, FQDESV (reference sequence). The CDR3 totals 17 residues. CDR3 nucleotides: TGTGCCAGCAGCCCGCCGGGACTAGCGGGAGGATACAATGAACAGTTCTTC. Amino acid sequence: CASSPPGLAGGYNEQFF.

V and J are TRBV5-6 and TRBJ1-1; 9 bases are shared with TRBD1. Trimming took 10 bases from V and 6 from J; bases not matched to a gene: 16. The CDR3 runs 15 residues. Per the germline V gene, CDR1 is SGHDT and CDR2 is YYEEEE. Here the CDR3 DNA reads TGTGCCGGCAACTTTGGGACAGGGCTCGCCGCTGAAGCTTTCTTT. This sequence encodes CAGNFGTGLAAEAFF.

This sequence joins TRBV7-9 and TRBJ2-5; 7 nucleotides match TRBD1. Germline CDR1 SEHNR, CDR2 FQNEAQ (reference sequence). V shed 5 bases and J 2 bases; nucleotides not matched to a gene: 2. The CDR3 sequence is 13 residues long. Here the CDR3 DNA reads TGTGCCAGCAGCGGGACAGTGCAAGAGACCCAGTACTTC. Its translation is CASSGTVQETQYF. Full variable domain (remainder filled in from reference TRBV7-9 and TRBJ2-5): DTGVSQNPRHKITKRGQNVTFRCDPISEHNRLYWYRQTLGQGPEFLTYFQNEAQLEKSRLLSDRFSAERPKGSFSTLEIQRTEQGDSAMYLCASSGTVQETQYFGPGTRLLVL.

A word on this clonotype: At one end, the junction sequence differs from germline, possibly due to a read error. This chain connects TRBV29-1 to TRBJ2-2; weak D call: TRBD1 (6 bases). The length of the CDR3 is 15 residues. The germline gives CDR1 SQVTM, CDR2 ANQGSEA. CDR3 in amino acids: CSVVSRGRSTGELFF. The DNA for the CDR3 is TGCAGCGTTGTAAGCAGGGGCCGTAGCACCGGGGAGCTCTTTTTT.

Of note for this clonotype: The germline gene is not matched at one end of the junction; a read error may be the cause. J is TRBJ2-7 and V is TRBV11-3, with D tentatively TRBD1 or TRBD2 (5 bases each). The length of the CDR3 is 14 residues. CDR1 and CDR2 (germline): SGHNT, YENEEA. The CDR3 DNA follows: TGTGCCAGCAGTCTAAGAGCTGGTCGGGACGAGCACTACTTC. Residues: CASSLRAGRDEHYF. Based on the CDR3 plus reference TRBV11-3 and TRBJ2-7, the full variable domain is EAGVVQSPRYKIIEKKQPVAFWCNPISGHNTLYWYLQNLGQGPELLIRYENEEAVDDSQLPKDRFSAERLKGVDSTLKIQPAELGDSAVYLCASSLRAGRDEHYFGPGTRLTVT.

For this clonotype: One end of the junction does not line up with germline, which may come from a read error. J is TRBJ2-4 and V is TRBV4-3; TRBD1 matches 7 bases. Germline V lookup: CDR1 LGHNA, CDR2 YSLEER. This CDR3 region has 15 residues. DNA of the CDR3: TGCGCCTGCAGTCCAAACAGGGGCGTTAAAAACATTCGGTACTTC. It encodes CACSPNRGVKNIRYF.

As to this clonotype: The final CDR3 position lacks the conserved phenylalanine or tryptophan, pointing to a likely read error. The chain couples TRBV11-3 to TRBJ2-7; the match to TRBD1 covers 11 bases. In germline, CDR1 is SGHNT, CDR2 YENEEA. There are 21 residues in the CDR3. CDR3 nucleotides: TGTGCCGGCAGCTTCTTCCCGCCAGGTGGTTTGAACCGGGACAGGGGGTTTGAGCAGTACATC. Translation gives CAGSFFPPGGLNRDRGFEQYI.